The T cell receptor beta chain under discussion was sequenced for a study of cytomegalovirus exposure and HLA in healthy donors. Study background: In a previous analysis, around 120 million unique TCR beta sequences were found from 170 million or so T cells. Study conclusions and caveats: Earlier findings revealed that most TCR beta V segments proved productive either about 87% or about 30% of the time. As a later analysis revealed, most CMV-associated TCR beta chains appeared HLA-restricted.

Germline trimming cut 3 bases from V and 7 bases from J; bases unmatched to any gene: 13. Looked up from germline, CDR1 is SGHVS and CDR2 is FQNEAQ. The CDR3 length is 17 residues. This clone has only a few counts. What it recognizes is unknown. The PCR employed 60 Vbeta primers together with 13 Jbeta primers. Libraries were prepared by immunoSEQ multiplex PCR; TCRdb keeps only in-frame clonotypes and omits some of them. The sample includes under 200,000 clones, more than 65% of them seen just once. This sequence joins TRBV7-8 and TRBJ1-4; 8 bases agree with TRBD1. Input material: PBMCs. This TCR was sampled from a middle-aged woman in good health and CMV-seropositive. Here the CDR3 reads CASSFSSRRGPGEKLFF. CDR3 bases: TGTGCCAGCAGCTTTAGTTCTCGCAGGGGGCCGGGTGAAAAACTGTTTTTT.